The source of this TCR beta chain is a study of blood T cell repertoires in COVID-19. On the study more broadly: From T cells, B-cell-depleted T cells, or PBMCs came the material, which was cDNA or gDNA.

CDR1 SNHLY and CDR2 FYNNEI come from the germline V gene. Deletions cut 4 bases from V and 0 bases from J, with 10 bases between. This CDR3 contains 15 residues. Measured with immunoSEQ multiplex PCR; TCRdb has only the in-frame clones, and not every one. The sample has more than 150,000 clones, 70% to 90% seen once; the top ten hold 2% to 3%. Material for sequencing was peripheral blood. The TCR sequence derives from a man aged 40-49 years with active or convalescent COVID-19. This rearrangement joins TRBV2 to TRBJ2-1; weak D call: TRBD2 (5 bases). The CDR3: CASSATRGSYNEQFF. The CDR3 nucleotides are TGTGCCAGCAGTGCAACTAGAGGCTCCTACAATGAGCAGTTCTTC.